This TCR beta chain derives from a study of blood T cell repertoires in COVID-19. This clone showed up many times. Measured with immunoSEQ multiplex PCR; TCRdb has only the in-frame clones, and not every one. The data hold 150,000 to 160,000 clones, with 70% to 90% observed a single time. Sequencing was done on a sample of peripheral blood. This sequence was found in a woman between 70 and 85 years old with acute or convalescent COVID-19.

The DNA for the CDR3 is TGTGCCAGCAGCTTATCTTCAGGGATCGGCTATGGCTACACCTTC. Its translation is CASSLSSGIGYGYTF. This chain links TRBV7-9 with TRBJ1-2; D perhaps matches TRBD1 (5 bases). V lost 2 bases and J 4 bases, leaving 14 bases between the germline ends. This CDR3 contains 15 residues. Looked up from germline, CDR1 is SEHNR and CDR2 is FQNEAQ (reference sequence). Supplemented by reference TRBV7-9 and TRBJ1-2, the full variable domain reads DTGVSQNPRHKITKRGQNVTFRCDPISEHNRLYWYRQTLGQGPEFLTYFQNEAQLEKSRLLSDRFSAERPKGSFSTLEIQRTEQGDSAMYLCASSLSSGIGYGYTFGSGTRLTVV.